This entry lists 23 T cell receptor beta chains sequenced from one sample in a study of Ad26.COV2.S vaccination and SARS-CoV-2 variants. Using immunoSEQ multiplex PCR, the repertoire was profiled, and TCRdb retains in-frame clones only, with some absent. There are about 350,000 clones in the sample; 70% to 90% occur only once, and about 3.5% lies in the top ten. As for treatment: some 20 received Ad26.COV2.S at low or high dose, single or two shots; about 5 received placebo; per-sample allocation not given. Each sample was drawn 63 days after the first injection (of vaccine or placebo). The sample was peripheral blood, taken in a trial of Ad26.COV2.S vaccine versus placebo. Receptors were obtained from a person aged 18-65 years who received the Ad26.COV2.S COVID-19 vaccine or a placebo.

The chain recombines TRBV5-6 with TRBJ1-1; D not resolved. Trimming took off 0 bases at V and 10 bases at J, with 19 bases between the two ends. This CDR3 region has 15 residues. CDR1 SGHDT and CDR2 YYEEEE come from the germline V gene. CDR3 nucleotide sequence: TGTGCCAGCAGCTTGGTGGCAGAAGCACGTCTGTCAGCTTTCTTT. Translation gives CASSLVAEARLSAFF.

The V call is TRBV18, the J call TRBJ2-7; 10 bases line up with TRBD1. Per germline, CDR1 KGHSH and CDR2 LQKENI. The CDR3 has 16 amino acids. With V trimmed by 2 bases and J by 2 bases, 6 bases remained unmatched. The CDR3 DNA follows: TGTGCCAGCTCACCAGAGGGACAGGGGAGTCCCTACGAGCAGTACTTC. Translating it yields CASSPEGQGSPYEQYF.

This clone appeared a few times. The chain is built from TRBV19 and TRBJ1-2; 7 bases agree with TRBD1. The ends lost 2 bases at V and 2 bases at J; junction bases unmatched: 14. Germline-derived CDR1 and CDR2 are LNHDA and SQIVND (reference sequence). The CDR3 has 18 amino acids. CDR3 DNA: TGTGCCAGTAGTATACCTTCTTCCTTAGGAGGGGGCAACTATGGCTACACCTTC. It yields the protein CASSIPSSLGGGNYGYTF.

The chain is built from TRBV29-1 and TRBJ2-5; D unresolved. The germline V gene has CDR1 SQVTM and CDR2 ANQGSEA. V was pared by 2 bases and J by 10 bases, with 11 bases between. CDR3 length equals 11 residues. The CDR3 coding sequence is TGCAGCGTTGAAAACTGGGGTGGCCAGTACTTC. Translation gives CSVENWGGQYF.

The rearrangement joins TRBV7-2 to TRBJ1-5, with D uncertain. This CDR3 has 17 residues. The V end lost 1 base, the J end lost 3 bases, and 16 bases lay between the germline ends. CDR1 is SGHTA, CDR2 FQGNSA, per germline. The CDR3 protein is CASSLELITPSNQPQHF. In nucleotides, the CDR3 is TGTGCCAGCAGCTTAGAATTGATAACACCCTCCAATCAGCCCCAGCATTTT.

This chain uses TRBV29-1 with TRBJ2-7; D not certain. The length of the CDR3 is 13 residues. The germline V gene encodes CDR1 SQVTM and CDR2 ANQGSEA. V lost 1 base to trimming and J lost 4 bases, with 11 bases between them. The CDR3 bases are TGCAGCGTTGAAGGCGGAGAAGCGTACGAGCAGTACTTC. Translated, it gives CSVEGGEAYEQYF.

J is TRBJ1-2 and V is TRBV27; D unclear. The CDR3 is 13 residues long. Germline V gene lookup returns CDR1 MNHEY and CDR2 SMNVEV (reference sequence). With 4 bases removed from V and 4 bases from J, the gap between germline ends came to 10 bases. This chain's CDR3 is CASSSAESYGYTF. CDR3 DNA: TGTGCCAGCAGTTCCGCTGAATCCTATGGCTACACCTTC.

This clone was found a few times. The chain combines TRBV6-1 with TRBJ2-1; 9 nucleotides agree with TRBD1. CDR1 and CDR2 from the germline V gene are MNHNS and SASEGT. The CDR3 length is 15 residues. V gave up 1 base and J gave up 6 bases; unmatched junction bases: 4. CDR3 in amino acids: CASSEEVTGGNEQFF. CDR3 coding DNA: TGTGCCAGCAGTGAAGAAGTGACAGGGGGCAATGAGCAGTTCTTC.

This clone has just a few counts. The chain employs TRBV3-1 (or the pseudogene TRBV3-2) and TRBJ1-2; 7 nucleotides align to TRBD1. CDR1 and CDR2 from the germline V gene are LGHDT and YNNKEL (reference sequence). The CDR3 covers 17 residues. J was trimmed by 2 bases and V by 1 base; bases with no gene match: 10. CDR3 DNA: TGTGCCAGCAGCCAAGTGGGGAGACAGGGTTCGAACTATGGCTACACCTTC. The encoded protein is CASSQVGRQGSNYGYTF.

The rearrangement joins TRBV3-1 (or the pseudogene TRBV3-2) to TRBJ2-7, with D uncertain. The ends were cut back, 0 bases at V and 7 bases at J, with 10 bases in the middle. Germline lookup yields CDR1 LGHDT and CDR2 YNNKEL (reference sequence). The CDR3 is made up of 13 amino acids. The CDR3 here is CASSQEEFREQYF. The CDR3 DNA is TGTGCCAGCAGCCAAGAAGAGTTCCGAGAGCAGTACTTC.

V is TRBV27 and J is TRBJ2-1; D ambiguous. This CDR3 spans 14 amino acids. CDR1 MNHEY and CDR2 SMNVEV come from the germline V gene (reference sequence). V lost 2 bases and J 2 bases, leaving 7 bases between the germline ends. In DNA, the CDR3 is TGTGCCAGCAGTTTACTTGAAACCTACAATGAGCAGTTCTTC. This codes for CASSLLETYNEQFF.

This chain links TRBV5-4 with TRBJ2-5; D call uncertain. The CDR3 is 13 residues long. V lost 0 bases to trimming and J lost 2 bases, with 5 bases between them. The V gene's germline CDR1 is SGHNT and CDR2 YYREEE (reference sequence). CDR3 nucleotide sequence: TGTGCCAGCAGCTTGGGGGTACAAGAGACCCAGTACTTC. Protein sequence: CASSLGVQETQYF.

The chain has TRBV6-2 or TRBV6-3 and TRBJ2-2, with D possibly being TRBD2 (5 bases). With 2 bases removed from V and 3 bases from J, the gap between germline ends came to 10 bases. The CDR3 length is 15 residues. The germline CDR1 and CDR2 sequences are MNHEY and SVGEGT. CDR3 nucleotide sequence: TGTGCCAGCAGTTACGGGCAGGACTACACCGGGGAGCTGTTTTTT. Amino acids: CASSYGQDYTGELFF.

The chain recombines TRBV28 with TRBJ2-1, with 9 bases identical to TRBD2. The CDR3 runs 15 residues. CDR1 MDHEN and CDR2 SYDVKM come from the germline V gene. Losses at the gene ends were 9 bases for V and 4 bases for J; bases not matched to a gene: 10. CDR3 coding DNA: TGTGCCAGTGGGGCTAGCGGGGATTGGTACAATGAGCAGTTCTTC. The encoded protein is CASGASGDWYNEQFF.

The CDR3 nucleotides are TGTGCCAGCAGTTCTAGCGGGGTCACAGATACGCAGTATTTT. It encodes CASSSSGVTDTQYF. The chain recombines TRBV28 with TRBJ2-3, with 9 bases fitting TRBD2. Germline CDR1 and CDR2: MDHEN and SYDVKM. V was clipped by 4 bases and J by 2 bases; unmatched bases: 1. There are 14 residues in the CDR3.

CDR3 DNA sequence: TGTGCCAGCAGCTTACAGCAGGGAAATAATTCACCCCTCCACTTT. This codes for CASSLQQGNNSPLHF. V and J are TRBV7-2 and TRBJ1-6; the D gene is possibly TRBD1 (5 bases). Trimming removed 2 bases from V and 5 bases from J, with 10 bases in between. The CDR3 is made up of 15 amino acids. The germline gives CDR1 SGHTA, CDR2 FQGNSA.

The genes are TRBV28 and TRBJ1-5, with TRBD1 identical over 7 bases. The CDR3 runs 16 residues. Germline V CDR1 and CDR2: MDHEN, SYDVKM. The trim removed 5 bases at V and 0 bases at J, leaving 7 bases unmatched. DNA for the CDR3: TGTGCCAGCAGTCCCACGACAGGGTATAGCAATCAGCCCCAGCATTTT. Its translation: CASSPTTGYSNQPQHF.

This sequence joins TRBV14 and TRBJ2-5, with D uncertain. V was trimmed by 2 bases and J by 5 bases, leaving 6 bases between them. Germline loops: CDR1 SGHDN, CDR2 FVKESK. CDR3 length equals 12 residues. In DNA, the CDR3 is TGTGCCAGCAGCCAAATTTGGGAGACCCAGTACTTC. This gives the protein CASSQIWETQYF.

Points on this clone: The same CDR3 also results from other DNA sequences found in this sample. This chain links TRBV9 with TRBJ2-1; D call uncertain. Germline assignment: CDR1 SGDLS and CDR2 YYNGEE. The CDR3 totals 14 residues. V lost 0 bases, J lost 4 bases, and 8 bases lay in between. DNA for the CDR3: TGTGCCAGCAGCGTAGGCAGTTCTTACAATGAGCAGTTCTTC. Translated, it gives CASSVGSSYNEQFF.

The V gene is TRBV7-8, the J gene TRBJ2-1; D call uncertain. V dropped 0 bases and J dropped 9 bases, with 6 bases sitting between them. There are 12 residues in the CDR3. Germline V gene data show CDR1 as SGHVS and CDR2 as FQNEAQ. The DNA for the CDR3 is TGTGCCAGCAGCTTAGCCCCTAGTGAGCAGTTCTTC. Its translation: CASSLAPSEQFF.

The chain employs TRBV27 and TRBJ2-1; the match to TRBD2 covers 7 bases. Germline values: CDR1 MNHEY, CDR2 SMNVEV (reference sequence). CDR3 size: 15 residues. The junction had 14 bases not matched to a gene; V was cut back by 7 bases and J by 8 bases. The CDR3 DNA is TGTGCCAGCACCTTGGGGGGGAGGGCCAACCATGAGCAGTTCTTC. Amino acid sequence: CASTLGGRANHEQFF.

V usage is TRBV28 and J usage is TRBJ1-2; D is ambiguous. Germline V lookup: CDR1 MDHEN, CDR2 SYDVKM. The CDR3 has 14 residues. Trimming cost V 4 bases and J 3 bases, with 12 bases left between them. CDR3 protein: CASSSPPADYGYTF. CDR3 bases: TGTGCCAGCAGTTCCCCCCCGGCGGACTATGGCTACACCTTC.

The V call is TRBV28, the J call TRBJ2-1; D is undetermined. The ends were cut back, 9 bases at V and 8 bases at J, with 14 bases in the middle. The germline CDR1 and CDR2 sequences are MDHEN and SYDVKM. The CDR3 spans 12 residues. The CDR3 protein is CASSTRLYEQFF. Here the CDR3 DNA reads TGTGCCAGTTCGACCCGATTGTATGAGCAGTTCTTC.